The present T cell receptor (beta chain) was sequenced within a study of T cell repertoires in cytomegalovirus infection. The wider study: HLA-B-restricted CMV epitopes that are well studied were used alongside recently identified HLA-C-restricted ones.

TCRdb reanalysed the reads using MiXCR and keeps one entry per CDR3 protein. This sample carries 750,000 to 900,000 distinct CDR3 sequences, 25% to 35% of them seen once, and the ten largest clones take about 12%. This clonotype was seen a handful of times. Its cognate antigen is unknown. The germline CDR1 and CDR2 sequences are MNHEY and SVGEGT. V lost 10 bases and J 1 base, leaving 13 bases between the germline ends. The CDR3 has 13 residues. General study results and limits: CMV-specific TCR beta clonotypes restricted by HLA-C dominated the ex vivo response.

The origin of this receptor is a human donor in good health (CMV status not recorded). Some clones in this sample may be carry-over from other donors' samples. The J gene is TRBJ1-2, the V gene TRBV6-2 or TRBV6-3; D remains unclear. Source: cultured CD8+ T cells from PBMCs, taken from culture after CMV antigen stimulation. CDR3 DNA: TGTGCCACGCTTAAGGGATTTAACTATGGCTACACCTTC. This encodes CATLKGFNYGYTF.